This T cell receptor beta chain was observed in a study of regulatory T cells in long-lasting Graves disease. General study results and limits: New patients shared fewer public clonotypes (roughly 990) than persistent patients did (2,741).

Construction of TCR beta libraries relied on iRepertoire HTBI primers and on Arm-PCR targeting CDR3 regions. One entry per CDR3 protein results from TCRdb running MiXCR on the multiplex PCR reads. The sample carries approximately 470,000 distinct CDR3 sequences, around 20% recorded once. The CDR3 contains 15 residues. Germline CDR1 LGHNA, CDR2 YNFKEQ. The V end lost 4 bases, the J end lost 1 base, and 14 bases lay between the germline ends. In the case of this clonotype: Its specificity is unknown.

Sample time point: persistent/refractory GD, antithyroid drugs over 5 years with positive TRAb. Following extraction of RNA from PBMCs, that RNA was used to make the TCR library. Patients came from an endocrinology department in Xi'an, China. The chain links TRBV4-2 to TRBJ2-7, with a weak D call TRBD2 (6 bases). The source material was peripheral blood mononuclear cells (PBMCs), sampled when the disease was refractory, from a patient treated with antithyroid drugs. This receptor was taken from a female donor with Graves disease. CDR3 amino acids: CASSPGDPASYEQYF. Written as DNA, the CDR3 is TGTGCCAGCAGCCCGGGAGACCCCGCGTCCTACGAGCAGTACTTC.